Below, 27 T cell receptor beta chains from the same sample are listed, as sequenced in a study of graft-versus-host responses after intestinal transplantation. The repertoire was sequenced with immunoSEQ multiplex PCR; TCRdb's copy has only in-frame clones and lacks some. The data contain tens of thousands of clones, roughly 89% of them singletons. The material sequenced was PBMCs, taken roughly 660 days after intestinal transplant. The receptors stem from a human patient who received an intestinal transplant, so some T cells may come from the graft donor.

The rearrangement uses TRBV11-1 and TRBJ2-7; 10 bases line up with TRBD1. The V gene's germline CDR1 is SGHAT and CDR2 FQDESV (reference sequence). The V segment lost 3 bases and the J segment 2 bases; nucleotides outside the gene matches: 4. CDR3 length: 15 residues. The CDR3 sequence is CASSFFGTGAYEQYF. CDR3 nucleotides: TGTGCCAGCAGCTTCTTTGGGACAGGGGCCTACGAGCAGTACTTC.

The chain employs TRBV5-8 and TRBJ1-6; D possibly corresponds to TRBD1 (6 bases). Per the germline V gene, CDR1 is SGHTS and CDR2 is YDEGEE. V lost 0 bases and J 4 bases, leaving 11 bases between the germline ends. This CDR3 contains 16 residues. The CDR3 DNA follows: TGTGCCAGCAGCTTGGGAGGACAGACGTATAATTCACCCCTCCACTTT. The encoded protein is CASSLGGQTYNSPLHF.

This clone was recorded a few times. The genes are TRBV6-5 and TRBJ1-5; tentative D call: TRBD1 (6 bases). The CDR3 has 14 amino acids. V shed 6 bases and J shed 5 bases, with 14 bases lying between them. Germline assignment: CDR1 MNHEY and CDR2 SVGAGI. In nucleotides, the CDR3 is TGTGCCAGCAGCTCAGACAGGAGGGATCAGCCCCAGCATTTT. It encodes CASSSDRRDQPQHF.

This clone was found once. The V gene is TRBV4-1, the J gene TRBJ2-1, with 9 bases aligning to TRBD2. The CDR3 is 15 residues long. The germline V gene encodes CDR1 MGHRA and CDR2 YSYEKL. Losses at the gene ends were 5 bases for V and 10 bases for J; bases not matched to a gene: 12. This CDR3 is CASSKTSGWAPEQFF. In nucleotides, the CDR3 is TGCGCCAGCAGCAAGACTAGCGGCTGGGCCCCCGAGCAGTTCTTC.

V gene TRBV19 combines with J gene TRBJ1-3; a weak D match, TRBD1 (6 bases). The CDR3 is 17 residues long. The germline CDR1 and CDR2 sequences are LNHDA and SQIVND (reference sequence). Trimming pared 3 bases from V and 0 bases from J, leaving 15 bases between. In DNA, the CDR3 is TGTGCCAGTAGTATTCTCACAGGGTGGTACTCTGGAAACACCATATATTTT. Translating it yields CASSILTGWYSGNTIYF.

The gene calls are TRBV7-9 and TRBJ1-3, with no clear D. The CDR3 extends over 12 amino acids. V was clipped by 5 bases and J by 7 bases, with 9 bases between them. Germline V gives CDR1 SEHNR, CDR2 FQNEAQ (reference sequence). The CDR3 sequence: CASSPSPNTIYF. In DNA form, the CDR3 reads TGTGCCAGCAGCCCCAGTCCCAACACCATATATTTT.

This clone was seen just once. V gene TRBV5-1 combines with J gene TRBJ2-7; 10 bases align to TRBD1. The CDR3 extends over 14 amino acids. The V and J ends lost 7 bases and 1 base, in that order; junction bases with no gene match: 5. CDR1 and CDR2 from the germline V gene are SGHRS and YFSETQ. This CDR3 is CASWDRGRSYEQYF. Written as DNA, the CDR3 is TGCGCCAGCTGGGACAGGGGTAGGTCCTACGAGCAGTACTTC.

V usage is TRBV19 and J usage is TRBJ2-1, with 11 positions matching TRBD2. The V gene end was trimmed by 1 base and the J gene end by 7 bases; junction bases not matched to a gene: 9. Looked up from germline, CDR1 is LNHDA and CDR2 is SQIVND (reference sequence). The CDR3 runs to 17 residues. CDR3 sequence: CASSIGLLAGVLNEQFF. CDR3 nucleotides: TGTGCCAGTAGTATAGGTCTACTAGCGGGGGTCCTTAATGAGCAGTTCTTC.

CDR3 bases: TGTGCCAGCAGCGTAGCTGGGGGCTCCTACAATGAGCAGTTCTTC. Protein product: CASSVAGGSYNEQFF. This sequence joins TRBV9 and TRBJ2-1; the D call may be TRBD1 or TRBD2 (5 bases each). V lost 0 bases, J lost 0 bases, and 7 bases lay in between. Per germline, CDR1 SGDLS and CDR2 YYNGEE. The CDR3 spans 15 residues.

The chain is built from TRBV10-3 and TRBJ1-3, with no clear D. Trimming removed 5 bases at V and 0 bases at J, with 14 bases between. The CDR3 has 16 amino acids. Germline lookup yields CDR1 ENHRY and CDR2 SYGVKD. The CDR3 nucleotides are TGTGCCATCAGTAACTGGACGGTCCGCTCTGGAAACACCATATATTTT. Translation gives CAISNWTVRSGNTIYF.

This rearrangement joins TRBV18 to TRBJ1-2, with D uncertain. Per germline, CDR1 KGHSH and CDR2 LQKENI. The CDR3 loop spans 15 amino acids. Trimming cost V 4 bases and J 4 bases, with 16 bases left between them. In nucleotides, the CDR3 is TGTGCCAGCTCACGGGAGCCACGAGGAAGCTATGGCTACACCTTC. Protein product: CASSREPRGSYGYTF. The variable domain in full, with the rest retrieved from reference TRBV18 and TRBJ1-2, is NAGVMQNPRHLVRRRGQEARLRCSPMKGHSHVYWYRQLPEEGLKFMVYLQKENIIDESGMPKERFSAEFPKEGPSILRIQQVVRGDSAAYFCASSREPRGSYGYTFGSGTRLTVV.

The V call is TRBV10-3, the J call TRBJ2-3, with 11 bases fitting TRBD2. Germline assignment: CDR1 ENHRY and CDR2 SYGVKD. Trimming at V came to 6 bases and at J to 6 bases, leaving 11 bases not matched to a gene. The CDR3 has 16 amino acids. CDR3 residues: CAISLAGGEPGDTQYF. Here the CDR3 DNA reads TGTGCCATCAGCTTAGCGGGGGGGGAGCCGGGTGATACGCAGTATTTT.

CDR3 coding DNA: TGCGCCAGCAGTACTAGCGGGGGTTTGGAGACCCAGTACTTC. This translates into CASSTSGGLETQYF. The chain joins TRBV5-1 to TRBJ2-5; TRBD2 aligns across 11 bases. Per the germline V gene, CDR1 is SGHRS and CDR2 is YFSETQ. The CDR3 loop spans 14 amino acids. The J segment lost 5 bases and the V segment lost 5 bases, leaving 5 bases of the junction unmatched. Together with reference TRBV5-1 and TRBJ2-5, the CDR3 gives the full variable domain: KAGVTQTPRYLIKTRGQQVTLSCSPISGHRSVSWYQQTPGQGLQFLFEYFSETQRNKGNFPGRFSGRQFSNSRSEMNVSTLELGDSALYLCASSTSGGLETQYFGPGTRLLVL.

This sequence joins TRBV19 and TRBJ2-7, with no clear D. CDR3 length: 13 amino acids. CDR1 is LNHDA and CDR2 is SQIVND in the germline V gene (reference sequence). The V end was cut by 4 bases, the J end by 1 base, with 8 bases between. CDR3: CASSTDISYEQYF. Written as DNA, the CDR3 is TGTGCCAGTAGTACTGACATATCCTACGAGCAGTACTTC.

CDR3 loop: CASGRPDTQPEAFF. CDR3 DNA: TGTGCTAGTGGCCGCCCTGATACGCAACCTGAAGCTTTCTTT. The J gene is TRBJ1-1, the V gene TRBV12-5; D remains unclear. This CDR3 is 14 amino acids long. Germline CDR1 is LGHNT and CDR2 is FRNRAP. V was pared by 6 bases and J by 6 bases, with 17 bases between. Variable domain in full (rest from reference TRBV12-5 and TRBJ1-1): DARVTQTPRHKVTEMGQEVTMRCQPILGHNTVFWYRQTMMQGLELLAYFRNRAPLDDSGMPKDRFSAEMPDATLATLKIQPSEPRDSAVYFCASGRPDTQPEAFFGQGTRLTVV.

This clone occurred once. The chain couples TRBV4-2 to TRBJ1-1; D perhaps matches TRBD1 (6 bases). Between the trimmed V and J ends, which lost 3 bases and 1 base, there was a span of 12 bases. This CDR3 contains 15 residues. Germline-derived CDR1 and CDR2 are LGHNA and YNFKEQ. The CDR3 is CASSHPEGGNTEAFF. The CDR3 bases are TGTGCCAGCAGCCACCCCGAGGGGGGGAACACTGAAGCTTTCTTT.

The CDR3 is CATRAGVTEAFF. The CDR3 DNA reads TGTGCCACCAGGGCAGGGGTGACTGAAGCTTTCTTT. The rearrangement joins TRBV2 to TRBJ1-1; TRBD1 might be the D (6 bases). From germline, CDR1 is SNHLY and CDR2 FYNNEI. Deletions cut 10 bases from V and 5 bases from J, with 14 bases between. The CDR3 totals 12 residues.

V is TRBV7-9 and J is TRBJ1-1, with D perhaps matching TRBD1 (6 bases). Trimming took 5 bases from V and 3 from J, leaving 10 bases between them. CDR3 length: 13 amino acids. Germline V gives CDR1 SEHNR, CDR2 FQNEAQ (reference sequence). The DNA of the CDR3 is TGTGCCAGCAGCGTAGGGGGGTACACTGAAGCTTTCTTT. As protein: CASSVGGYTEAFF.

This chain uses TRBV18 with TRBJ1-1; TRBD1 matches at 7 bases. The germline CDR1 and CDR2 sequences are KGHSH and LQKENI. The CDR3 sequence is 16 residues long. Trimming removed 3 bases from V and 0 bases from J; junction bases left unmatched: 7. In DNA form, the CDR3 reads TGTGCCAGCTCACCGCCGGGACAGCCTATGAACACTGAAGCTTTCTTT. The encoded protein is CASSPPGQPMNTEAFF.

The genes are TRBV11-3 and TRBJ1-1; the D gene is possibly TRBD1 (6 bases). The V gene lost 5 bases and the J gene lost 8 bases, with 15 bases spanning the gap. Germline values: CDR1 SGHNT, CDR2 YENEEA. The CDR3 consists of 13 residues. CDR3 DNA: TGTGCCAGCAGCGCCGGGGGGCGGCCAGAAGCTTTCTTT. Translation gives CASSAGGRPEAFF.

CDR3 protein: CAINTQGDGYTF. The CDR3, as DNA: TGTGCCATCAACACACAGGGAGACGGCTACACCTTC. V gene TRBV10-3 combines with J gene TRBJ1-2, with D perhaps matching TRBD1 (6 bases). The ends were cut back, 7 bases at V and 8 bases at J, with 14 bases in the middle. The germline V gene encodes CDR1 ENHRY and CDR2 SYGVKD. The CDR3 loop spans 12 amino acids.

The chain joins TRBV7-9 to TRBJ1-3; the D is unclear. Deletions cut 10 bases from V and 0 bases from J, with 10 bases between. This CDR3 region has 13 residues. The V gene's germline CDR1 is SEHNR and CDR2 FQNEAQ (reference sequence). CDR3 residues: CAIRDNSGNTIYF. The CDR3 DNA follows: TGTGCCATTCGCGACAACTCTGGAAACACCATATATTTT.

As DNA, the CDR3 is TGCGCCAGCAGTCTCGAGACCTCCTACGAGCAGTACTTC. Translated, it gives CASSLETSYEQYF. The chain carries TRBV4-1 and TRBJ2-7; D not certain. CDR3 length: 13 amino acids. Trimming took 6 bases from V and 0 from J, leaving 9 bases between them. CDR1 MGHRA and CDR2 YSYEKL come from the germline V gene.

The CDR3 bases are TGTGCCATCAGTGAGTCAAGGACTAGCGGGGTAGATACGCAGTATTTT. Its protein product is CAISESRTSGVDTQYF. The chain has TRBV10-3 and TRBJ2-3; 12 bases align to TRBD2. Germline V gene data show CDR1 as ENHRY and CDR2 as SYGVKD. V was pared by 0 bases and J by 5 bases, with 3 bases of the junction left unmatched. The CDR3 is 16 amino acids.

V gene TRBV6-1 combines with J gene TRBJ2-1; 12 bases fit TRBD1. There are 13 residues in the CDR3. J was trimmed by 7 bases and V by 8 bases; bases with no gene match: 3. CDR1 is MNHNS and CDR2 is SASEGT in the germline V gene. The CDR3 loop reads CASGTGGLNEQFF. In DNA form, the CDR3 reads TGTGCCAGCGGGACAGGGGGCCTTAATGAGCAGTTCTTC.

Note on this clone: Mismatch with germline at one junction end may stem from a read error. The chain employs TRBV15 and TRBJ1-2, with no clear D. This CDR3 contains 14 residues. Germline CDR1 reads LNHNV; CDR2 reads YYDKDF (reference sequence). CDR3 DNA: TGTGCCACCAGCAGAGGGTCCAAGGACTACGGCTACACCTTC. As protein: CATSRGSKDYGYTF.

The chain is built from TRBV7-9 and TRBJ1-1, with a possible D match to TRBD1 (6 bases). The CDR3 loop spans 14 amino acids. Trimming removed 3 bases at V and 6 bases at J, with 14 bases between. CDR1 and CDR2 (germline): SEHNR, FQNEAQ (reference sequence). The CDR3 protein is CASSLGGYRAEAFF. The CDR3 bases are TGTGCCAGCAGCTTGGGGGGCTACCGAGCTGAAGCTTTCTTT.